A single sample is the source of the 9 T cell receptor beta chains below, sequenced in a study of blood T cell repertoires in COVID-19. Clones were read by immunoSEQ multiplex PCR, and TCRdb kept only the in-frame ones, dropping some. Counted here are 250,000 to 300,000 clones, roughly 84% occurring once; the ten biggest clones make up more than 3%. Sequencing used PBMCs or T cells enriched from blood (not recorded which). The receptors come from a man aged 45-65 years who had recovered from COVID-19.

The chain joins TRBV3-1 (or the pseudogene TRBV3-2) to TRBJ2-4; D is unclear. In germline, CDR1 is LGHDT, CDR2 YNNKEL (reference sequence). The V end lost 3 bases, the J end lost 4 bases, and 7 bases lay between the germline ends. This CDR3 contains 13 residues. The CDR3 nucleotides are TGTGCCAGCAGCCAGGTACAGAAAAACATTCAGTACTTC. It translates to CASSQVQKNIQYF.

The chain has TRBV6-2 or TRBV6-3 and TRBJ1-2; 10 bases map to TRBD1. V trimming: 4 bases; J trimming: 4 bases; junction bases outside the gene matches: 6. Germline lookup yields CDR1 MNHEY and CDR2 SVGEGT. The CDR3 is 15 residues long. This CDR3 reads CASSSTGGAGYGYTF. The DNA for the CDR3 is TGTGCCAGCAGTTCGACAGGGGGCGCCGGCTATGGCTACACCTTC.

The gene calls are TRBV6-4 and TRBJ2-2, with D possibly TRBD2 on 5 matching bases. Germline lookup yields CDR1 MRHNA and CDR2 SNTAGT. The CDR3 consists of 14 residues. V lost 6 bases to trimming and J lost 3 bases, with 11 bases between them. The CDR3 protein is CASREGVDTGELFF. The DNA of the CDR3 is TGTGCCAGCAGAGAGGGTGTAGACACCGGGGAGCTGTTTTTT.

V is TRBV4-2 and J is TRBJ2-7; perhaps TRBD1 as D (6 bases). The CDR3 totals 14 residues. Deletions cut 0 bases from V and 3 bases from J, with 9 bases between. Looked up from germline, CDR1 is LGHNA and CDR2 is YNFKEQ. The CDR3 sequence is CASSQDPDSYEQYF. Written as DNA, the CDR3 is TGTGCCAGCAGCCAAGATCCGGACAGCTACGAGCAGTACTTC.

This chain joins TRBV7-9 and TRBJ2-1; possibly TRBD1 for D (7 bases). V lost 7 bases and J lost 7, with 26 bases in between. Looked up from germline, CDR1 is SEHNR and CDR2 is FQNEAQ (reference sequence). CDR3 size: 17 residues. The CDR3 nucleotides are TGTGCCAGCAACCTAGGGGACAGAGATCTTCGGGGGAATGAGCAGTTCTTC. This sequence encodes CASNLGDRDLRGNEQFF.

The V call is TRBV11-3, the J call TRBJ1-4; D remains unclear. Germline V lookup: CDR1 SGHNT, CDR2 YENEEA. Trimming cost V 6 bases and J 5 bases, with 10 bases left between them. There are 13 residues in the CDR3. CDR3 nucleotides: TGTGCCAGCAGAGCCGCGGGGAATGAAAAACTGTTTTTT. Translation gives CASRAAGNEKLFF.

The gene calls are TRBV5-1 and TRBJ2-3; 12 bases map to TRBD2. Germline lookup yields CDR1 SGHRS and CDR2 YFSETQ. The CDR3 loop spans 16 amino acids. J gave up 0 bases and V 4 bases, and 3 bases lay outside the gene matches. The CDR3: CASSTGLAGSTDTQYF. The CDR3 nucleotides read TGCGCCAGCAGCACCGGACTAGCGGGGAGCACAGATACGCAGTATTTT.

The genes are TRBV30 and TRBJ2-7; a possible D gene is TRBD2 (6 bases). The V gene lost 4 bases and the J gene lost 5 bases, with 21 bases spanning the gap. CDR1 is GTSNPN and CDR2 is SVGIG in the germline V gene (reference sequence). This CDR3 comprises 15 residues. CDR3 region: CAWKLHGGTANEQYF. Here the CDR3 DNA reads TGTGCCTGGAAGTTACATGGGGGGACGGCGAACGAGCAGTACTTC.

V and J are TRBV7-2 and TRBJ2-2; the D is unclear. Looked up from germline, CDR1 is SGHTA and CDR2 is FQGNSA. This CDR3 is 13 amino acids long. V was clipped by 3 bases and J by 1 base, with 3 bases between them. The CDR3 spells CASSFRNTGELFF. CDR3 coding DNA: TGTGCCAGCAGCTTTAGGAACACCGGGGAGCTGTTTTTT.